The rows below give T cell receptor beta chains drawn from one sample of a study of vaccination and CD4 T cells after COVID-19. Their specific antigens are unknown. A single record per CDR3 protein comes from TCRdb applying MiXCR to the PCR reads. The data show around 10,000 distinct CDR3 sequences, about 44% seen once. The sequencing input was CD4+ T cells from blood, cultured in vitro. The receptor set was obtained from a human donor who had recovered from COVID-19. The CDR3 runs from the conserved cysteine through the conserved F or W. D genes are given only for firm matches. Size tells how often a clone was seen (once, few, many) or the class of an expanded clone, and some rows leave it out.

j_gene: TRBJ1-5
abundance: few
d_gene: .
len: 13
v_gene: TRBV2
CDR3nt: TGTGCCAGCAGTGAGGGCAGGCGCCAGCCCCAGCATTTT
CDR3aa: CASSEGRRQPQHF

j_gene: TRBJ1-2
abundance: few
d_gene: TRBD1
len: 13
v_gene: TRBV11-3
CDR3nt: TGTGCCAGCAGCCGGGACAGGAACTATGGCTACACCTTC
CDR3aa: CASSRDRNYGYTF

j_gene: TRBJ2-3
abundance: few
d_gene: TRBD2
len: 15
v_gene: TRBV6-1
CDR3nt: TGTGCCAGCAGCGAGCTAGCGGGGTCGGCAGATACGCAGTATTTT
CDR3aa: CASSELAGSADTQYF

j_gene: TRBJ2-2
abundance: .
d_gene: TRBD1
len: 16
v_gene: TRBV2
CDR3nt: TGTGCCAGCAGTGAAGCGCTTGGGACAGGGGGCGGGGAGCTGTTTTTT
CDR3aa: CASSEALGTGGGELFF

j_gene: TRBJ1-6
abundance: .
d_gene: .
len: 14
v_gene: TRBV12-3/TRBV12-4
CDR3nt: TGTGCCAGCAGTTTGTGGACGGAGGAGTCACCCCTCCACTTT
CDR3aa: CASSLWTEESPLHF

j_gene: TRBJ1-2
abundance: .
d_gene: .
len: 15
v_gene: TRBV5-5
CDR3nt: TGTGCCAGCAGCTTACCAGGGGCTTCGAACTATGGCTACACCTTC
CDR3aa: CASSLPGASNYGYTF

j_gene: TRBJ1-5
abundance: .
d_gene: .
len: 14
v_gene: TRBV7-8
CDR3nt: TGTGCCAGCAGCTTAGCGCTAAGTAATCAGCCCCAGCATTTT
CDR3aa: CASSLALSNQPQHF

j_gene: TRBJ1-3
abundance: .
d_gene: .
len: 14
v_gene: TRBV7-2
CDR3nt: TGTGCCAGCAGCGTGCAGGGGACTGGAAACACCATATATTTT
CDR3aa: CASSVQGTGNTIYF

j_gene: TRBJ2-7
abundance: .
d_gene: TRBD2
len: 16
v_gene: TRBV7-2
CDR3nt: TGTGCCAGCAGCTTTTCGGCCGCGGGGGACTCCTACGAGCAGTACTTC
CDR3aa: CASSFSAAGDSYEQYF

j_gene: TRBJ1-1
abundance: .
d_gene: .
len: 14
v_gene: TRBV6-2/TRBV6-3
CDR3nt: TGTGCCAGCAGTTACTCTGGGGGGAACACTGAAGCTTTCTTT
CDR3aa: CASSYSGGNTEAFF

j_gene: TRBJ1-5
abundance: few
d_gene: .
len: 12
v_gene: TRBV19
CDR3nt: TGTGCCAGTAGCAGCCCTAATCAGCCCCAGCATTTT
CDR3aa: CASSSPNQPQHF

j_gene: TRBJ1-1
abundance: once
d_gene: .
len: 14
v_gene: TRBV7-9
CDR3nt: TGTGCCAGCATACGGGGGCTGGCGTCCACTGAAGCTTTCTTT
CDR3aa: CASIRGLASTEAFF

j_gene: TRBJ1-5
abundance: .
d_gene: .
len: 13
v_gene: TRBV19
CDR3nt: TGTGCCAGTCTGGGGGACTTCAGGCAGCCCCAGCATTTT
CDR3aa: CASLGDFRQPQHF

j_gene: TRBJ2-5
abundance: few
d_gene: TRBD2
len: 16
v_gene: TRBV6-1
CDR3nt: TGTGCCAGCAGATCTCGGGGGGGCCTGGGGTCGGAGACCCAGTACTTC
CDR3aa: CASRSRGGLGSETQYF

j_gene: TRBJ2-5
abundance: .
d_gene: TRBD1
len: 14
v_gene: TRBV20-1
CDR3nt: TGCAGTGCTGGGGGGACAGGGAAACAAGAGACCCAGTACTTC
CDR3aa: CSAGGTGKQETQYF

j_gene: TRBJ1-3
abundance: .
d_gene: TRBD1
len: 15
v_gene: TRBV4-3
CDR3nt: TGCGCCAGCAGCCAAGCGGAGGGGGCGCGGAACACCATATATTTT
CDR3aa: CASSQAEGARNTIYF

j_gene: TRBJ2-3
abundance: once
d_gene: TRBD2
len: 14
v_gene: TRBV5-5
CDR3nt: TGCGCCAGCAGCTCGACTAGCGGGGATGGAACGCAGTATTTT
CDR3aa: CASSSTSGDGTQYF

j_gene: TRBJ2-1
abundance: .
d_gene: .
len: 16
v_gene: TRBV12-3/TRBV12-4
CDR3nt: TGTGCCAGCAGGCCCCGCCGGGACACACCAACCAATGAGCAGTTCTTC
CDR3aa: CASRPRRDTPTNEQFF

j_gene: TRBJ2-7
abundance: .
d_gene: .
len: 12
v_gene: TRBV12-3/TRBV12-4
CDR3nt: TGTGCCAGCAGTTCAACGAGGTACGAGCAGTACTTC
CDR3aa: CASSSTRYEQYF

j_gene: TRBJ1-1
abundance: .
d_gene: .
len: 13
v_gene: TRBV6-1
CDR3nt: TGTGCCAGCAGACCGGACACGGGCACTGAAGCTTTCTTT
CDR3aa: CASRPDTGTEAFF

j_gene: TRBJ1-5
abundance: .
d_gene: TRBD1
len: 13
v_gene: TRBV12-3/TRBV12-4
CDR3nt: TGTGCCAGCAGTACAGGGGAAAATCAGCCCCAGCATTTT
CDR3aa: CASSTGENQPQHF

j_gene: TRBJ2-3
abundance: medium-sized
d_gene: .
len: 13
v_gene: TRBV7-7
CDR3nt: TGTGCCAGCAGCTTTGTAGCAAGAGATACGCAGTATTTT
CDR3aa: CASSFVARDTQYF

j_gene: TRBJ1-1
abundance: few
d_gene: .
len: 16
v_gene: TRBV27
CDR3nt: TGTGCCAGCACCGCCATGAAGGCAGGATACTACACTGAAGCTTTCTTT
CDR3aa: CASTAMKAGYYTEAFF